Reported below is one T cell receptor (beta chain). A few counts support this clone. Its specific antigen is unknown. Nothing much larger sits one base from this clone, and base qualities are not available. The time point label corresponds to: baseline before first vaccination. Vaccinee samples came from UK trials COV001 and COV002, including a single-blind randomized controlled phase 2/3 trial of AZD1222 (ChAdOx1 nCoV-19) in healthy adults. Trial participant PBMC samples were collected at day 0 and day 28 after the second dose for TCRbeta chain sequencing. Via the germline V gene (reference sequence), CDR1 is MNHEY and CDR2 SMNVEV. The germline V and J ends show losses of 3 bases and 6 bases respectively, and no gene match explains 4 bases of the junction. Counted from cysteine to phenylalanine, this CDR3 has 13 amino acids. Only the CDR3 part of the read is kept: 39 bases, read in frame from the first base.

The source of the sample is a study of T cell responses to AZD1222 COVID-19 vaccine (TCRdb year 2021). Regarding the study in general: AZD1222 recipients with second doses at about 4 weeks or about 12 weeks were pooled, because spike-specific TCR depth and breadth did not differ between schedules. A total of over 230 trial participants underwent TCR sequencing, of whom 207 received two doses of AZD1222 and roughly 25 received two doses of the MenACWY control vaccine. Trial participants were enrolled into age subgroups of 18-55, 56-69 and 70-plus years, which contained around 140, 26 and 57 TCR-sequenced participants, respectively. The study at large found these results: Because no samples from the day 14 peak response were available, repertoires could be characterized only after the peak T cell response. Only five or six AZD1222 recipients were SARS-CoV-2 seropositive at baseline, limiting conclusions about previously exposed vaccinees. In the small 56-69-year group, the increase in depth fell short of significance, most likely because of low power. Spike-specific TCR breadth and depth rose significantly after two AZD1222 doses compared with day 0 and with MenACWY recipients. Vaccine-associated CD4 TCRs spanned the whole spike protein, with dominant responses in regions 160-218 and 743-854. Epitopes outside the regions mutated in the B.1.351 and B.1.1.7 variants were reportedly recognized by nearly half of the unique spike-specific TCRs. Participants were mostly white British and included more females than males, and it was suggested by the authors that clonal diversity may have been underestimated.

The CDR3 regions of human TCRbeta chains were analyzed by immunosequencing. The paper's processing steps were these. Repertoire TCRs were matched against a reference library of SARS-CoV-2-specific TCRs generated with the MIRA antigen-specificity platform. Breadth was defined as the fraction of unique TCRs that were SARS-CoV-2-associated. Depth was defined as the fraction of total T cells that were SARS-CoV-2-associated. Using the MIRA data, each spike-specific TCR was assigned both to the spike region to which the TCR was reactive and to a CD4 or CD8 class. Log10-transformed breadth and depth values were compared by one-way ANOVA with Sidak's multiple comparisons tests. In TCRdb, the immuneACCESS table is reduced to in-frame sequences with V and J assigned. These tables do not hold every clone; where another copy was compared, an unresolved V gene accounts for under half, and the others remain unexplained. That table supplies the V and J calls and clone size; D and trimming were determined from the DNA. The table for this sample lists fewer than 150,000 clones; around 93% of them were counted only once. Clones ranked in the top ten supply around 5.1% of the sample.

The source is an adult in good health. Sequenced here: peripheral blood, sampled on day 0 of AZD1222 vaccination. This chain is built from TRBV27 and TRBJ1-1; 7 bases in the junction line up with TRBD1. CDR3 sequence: CASSLWQGAEAFF. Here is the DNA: TGTGCCAGCAGTTTGTGGCAGGGGGCTGAAGCTTTCTTT.